This TCR beta chain is drawn from a study of cytomegalovirus exposure and HLA in healthy donors (dated by TCRdb to the late 2010s). Background for the entire study: A later analysis indicated that the roughly 130 validation repertoires were generated on the platform also employed for the 700 or so repertoires of the first cohort. The study was designed to test whether signatures of past pathogen exposure could be identified by cataloging public T cell receptors. Besides the first cohort of 500 to 700 subjects, a separate validation cohort made up of 120 different subjects was used. The study combined high-throughput TCR immunosequencing, statistical association of individual TCRs with disease status, and machine learning to predict cytomegalovirus infection status.

This clone was seen a handful of times. It has no known antigen specificity. No quality values exist for individual bases; no much larger clone is one base distant. Donors formed part of the validation cohort, which comprised 120 subjects and was distinct from the first cohort of 690 or so subjects. V loses 5 bases of germline sequence and J loses 2 bases, and the interval between the two ends is 13 bases. Sequences LNHDA (CDR1) and SQIVND (CDR2) are obtained from the germline V gene (reference sequence). The cysteine opens and the phenylalanine closes a CDR3 of 14 amino acids. Only the CDR3 DNA is retained, 42 bases long and in frame from the first base. Overall results and qualifications from the work: In vitro tests confirmed that a few of the cytomegalovirus-associated TCR beta chains recognize cytomegalovirus antigens. It was suggested by the authors that the approach could potentially be generalized to other disease states and immunological phenotypes. The validation cohort had no HLA typing available for a later analysis, so co-occurrence within that cohort was assessed over all 130 or so repertoires. In the study, around 160 TCR beta chains were listed as associated with cytomegalovirus. In a later analysis, TCRs clustered in the first cohort were found to also tend to co-occur in the roughly 130 validation repertoires, with roughly 93% of cluster scores above 0. Cytomegalovirus status was reported to be diagnosed by the classifier with high specificity and sensitivity in both the original and validation cohorts. Most TCR sequences were seen in very few donors, while some public TCRs were found in many individuals.

Library prep was done by the immunoSEQ multiplex PCR assay. For the original study's pipeline: To diagnose cytomegalovirus status from the catalog of TCR beta chain sequences, a statistical classification framework was built. TCRdb re-hosts the immuneACCESS table, in-frame sequences only. Its copies lack some clones; in the studies checked, an unresolved V gene accounts for under half of them, and the cause for the rest is not known. The D gene and trimming were derived from the DNA, and the V and J assignments and clone size from that table. This sample has about 240,000 clones in its table, and roughly 89% of those were observed once. Together, the top ten hold 2% to 3% of the sample.

The sequence came from a man aged 18 to 35 in good health and CMV-seronegative. Recombination connected TRBV19 to TRBJ2-7; the D segment could be TRBD2, given 5 matching bases. The sample taken for sequencing was PBMCs. The CDR3 sequence is CASSGRGLAYEQYF. The DNA sequence reads TGTGCCAGTAGTGGACGAGGACTGGCCTACGAGCAGTACTTC.